This note documents a single T cell receptor beta chain sequence. Antigen specificity is unknown. The data stem from a study of cytomegalovirus exposure and HLA in healthy donors. Study outcomes and limitations: Reports credit the classifier with highly specific, highly sensitive diagnosis of cytomegalovirus status.

Data came from immunoSEQ multiplex PCR; TCRdb stores just in-frame clones and leaves some out. The table has 150,000 to 200,000 clones, 85% seen once; the top ten hold about 2.3%. Germline V CDR1 and CDR2: MNHNY, SVGAGI (reference sequence). The CDR3 is 16 residues long. The ends were cut back, 2 bases at V and 2 bases at J, with 10 bases in the middle. The sample was PBMCs. The chain carries TRBV6-6 and TRBJ2-6; D might be TRBD1 (5 bases). The TCR sequence derives from a man aged 25-45 years in good health and CMV-seropositive. CDR3 residues: CASSYAQGTGANVLTF. In DNA form, the CDR3 reads TGTGCCAGCAGTTACGCTCAGGGAACTGGGGCCAACGTCCTGACTTTC.